The 15 T cell receptor beta chains in this list originate from one sample, sequenced in a study of CD8 T cell repertoires and HIV-1 epitope variants (dated by TCRdb to the early 2020s). The library was prepared using the immunoSEQ multiplex PCR assay. The clones in this table, taken by TCRdb from immuneACCESS, are in-frame only. Not every clone is retained; where verified, under half of the shortfall comes from an unresolved V gene, and the cause of the rest is unknown. The sample contains about 3,500 clones, about three fifths of them found a single time. About 46% of the sample is taken by the ten largest. Their antigens are not known. Sample: cultured CD8+ T cells derived from PBMCs. Receptors were obtained from a male donor with HIV.

Only a few counts were recorded for this clone. The CDR3 spells CASSVETGGRTEAFF. CDR3 bases: TGTGCCAGCAGCGTAGAAACAGGGGGAAGGACTGAAGCTTTCTTT. This chain connects TRBV9 to TRBJ1-1; 8 bases are a match to TRBD1. The CDR3 totals 15 residues. Germline V gene sequence: CDR1 SGDLS, CDR2 YYNGEE. V lost 0 bases, J lost 5 bases, and 6 bases stayed unmatched.

This clone was seen once. The chain combines TRBV2 with TRBJ1-6; TRBD1 matches at 9 bases. V lost 5 bases, J lost 8 bases, and 1 base stayed unmatched. The CDR3 runs 13 residues. CDR1 SNHLY and CDR2 FYNNEI come from the germline V gene. DNA of the CDR3: TGTGCCAGCAGTTGGGACAGGGATTCACCCCTCCACTTT. It codes for CASSWDRDSPLHF.

The CDR3 DNA reads as TGTGCCAGCAGCCCTGGGGGCAGGGCGAACACTGAAGCTTTCTTT. Protein: CASSPGGRANTEAFF. The genes are TRBV5-6 and TRBJ1-1, with D tentatively TRBD1 (6 bases). CDR3 length equals 15 residues. The germline V gene has CDR1 SGHDT and CDR2 YYEEEE. Trimming pared 4 bases from V and 1 base from J, leaving 14 bases between.

CDR3 amino acids: CASSDGVPGLAGAYEQYF. In DNA form, the CDR3 reads TGCGCCAGCAGTGATGGGGTCCCGGGACTAGCGGGTGCCTACGAGCAGTACTTC. This rearrangement joins TRBV10-2 to TRBJ2-7, with 12 bases identical to TRBD2. Looked up from germline, CDR1 is WSHSY and CDR2 is SAAADI. The J segment lost 2 bases and the V segment lost 3 bases, leaving 11 bases of the junction unmatched. This CDR3 is built from 18 residues.

This clone was found a few times. V gene TRBV5-6 combines with J gene TRBJ2-1; D ambiguous. V lost 3 bases and J 7 bases, leaving 8 bases between the germline ends. The germline gives CDR1 SGHDT, CDR2 YYEEEE. The CDR3 extends over 12 amino acids. The CDR3 DNA reads TGTGCCAGCAGCTCCAGACCGAATGAGCAGTTCTTC. Amino acid sequence: CASSSRPNEQFF.

The chain combines TRBV9 with TRBJ2-5; D remains ambiguous. CDR1 and CDR2 from the germline V gene are SGDLS and YYNGEE. The CDR3 spans 17 residues. V lost 3 bases, J lost 4 bases, and 22 bases lay in between. The CDR3 sequence is CASSARPGVSPGETQYF. The CDR3 bases are TGTGCCAGCAGCGCACGCCCTGGAGTTTCCCCCGGAGAGACCCAGTACTTC.

This clone was counted once. V gene TRBV5-1 combines with J gene TRBJ1-4; the match to TRBD1 covers 10 bases. Per germline, CDR1 SGHRS and CDR2 YFSETQ. The trim removed 3 bases at V and 6 bases at J, leaving 5 bases unmatched. The CDR3 totals 15 residues. The CDR3 DNA reads as TGCGCCAGCAGCTGGTTTGGGACAGGGGATGAAAAACTGTTTTTT. Residues: CASSWFGTGDEKLFF.

The table lists this clone with a few counts. This chain joins TRBV6-5 and TRBJ2-1; D is perhaps TRBD1 or TRBD2 (5 bases each). Per germline, CDR1 MNHEY and CDR2 SVGAGI. V was trimmed by 4 bases and J by 1 base, leaving 11 bases between them. The CDR3 covers 15 residues. CDR3: CASSFEGPSYNEQFF. CDR3 DNA sequence: TGTGCCAGCAGTTTCGAGGGGCCTTCCTACAATGAGCAGTTCTTC.

The chain combines TRBV28 with TRBJ2-7; 8 bases match TRBD2. Germline values: CDR1 MDHEN, CDR2 SYDVKM. J gave up 6 bases and V 5 bases, and 9 bases lay outside the gene matches. This CDR3 is 14 amino acids long. The DNA for the CDR3 is TGTGCCAGCAGTCCGGAAGCGGGAGTAAGCGAGCAGTACTTC. This gives the protein CASSPEAGVSEQYF.

The chain links TRBV6-1 to TRBJ2-7; no clear D. This CDR3 spans 14 amino acids. The ends were cut back, 4 bases at V and 0 bases at J, with 10 bases in the middle. CDR1 is MNHNS, CDR2 SASEGT, per germline. The DNA for the CDR3 is TGTGCCAGCAGTGTAGGCGCGGTCTCCTACGAGCAGTACTTC. Amino acids: CASSVGAVSYEQYF.

The rearrangement links TRBV18 to TRBJ2-5; unclear D gene. V dropped 10 bases and J dropped 2 bases, with 14 bases sitting between them. The CDR3 consists of 13 residues. Germline V lookup: CDR1 KGHSH, CDR2 LQKENI. CDR3: CATSDSLQETQYF. CDR3 in DNA: TGTGCCACCTCGGATTCCTTACAAGAGACCCAGTACTTC.

J is TRBJ1-1 and V is TRBV6-5, with a weak D call TRBD1 (6 bases). V was trimmed by 7 bases and J by 1 base, leaving 16 bases between them. This CDR3 is built from 15 residues. Germline CDR1 reads MNHEY; CDR2 reads SVGAGI. CDR3 in amino acids: CASIEGGAANTEAFF. The CDR3 DNA follows: TGTGCCAGCATCGAGGGGGGGGCGGCGAACACTGAAGCTTTCTTT.

This clone was seen only a few times. The chain employs TRBV19 and TRBJ2-7; the match to TRBD2 covers 7 bases. This CDR3 comprises 16 residues. J lost 2 bases, V lost 4 bases, and 11 bases had no gene match. Germline V gene data show CDR1 as LNHDA and CDR2 as SQIVND (reference sequence). CDR3 loop: CASSTRLALRPYEQYF. DNA for the CDR3: TGTGCCAGTAGTACCAGACTAGCCCTACGCCCCTACGAGCAGTACTTC.

This clone was detected only once. The V and J genes are TRBV7-2 and TRBJ2-1; 11 nucleotides line up with TRBD1. With 5 bases clipped from V and 6 bases from J, the junction kept 6 bases outside the gene matches. Germline CDR1 reads SGHTA; CDR2 reads FQGNSA. The CDR3 runs to 15 residues. CDR3 bases: TGTGCCAGCAGCGAGGGGACAGGGGGGTCCAATGAGCAGTTCTTC. It translates to CASSEGTGGSNEQFF.

For this clone: Other DNA sequences within the sample encode an identical CDR3. This chain links TRBV6-5 with TRBJ2-7; 7 positions agree with TRBD2. In germline, CDR1 is MNHEY, CDR2 SVGAGI. The CDR3 has 12 residues. Unmatched junction bases numbered 1, after V lost 2 bases and J lost 6 bases. The CDR3 coding sequence is TGTGCCAGCAGTTACGGGGGGGGCGAGCAGTACTTC. Its protein is CASSYGGGEQYF.